A single sample is the source of the 24 T cell receptor beta chains below, sequenced in a study of T cell responses to AZD1222 COVID-19 vaccine. Method: immunoSEQ multiplex PCR; TCRdb's copy keeps in-frame clones and lacks some. The sample shows approximately 150,000 clones, approximately 88% of them seen only once. This sample comprised peripheral blood, obtained on day 0 of MenACWY control vaccination. Source of these receptors: an adult in good health.

V and J are TRBV6-6 and TRBJ1-1; D not certain. V gave up 5 bases and J gave up 7 bases, with 8 bases separating them. CDR1 is MNHNY, CDR2 SVGAGI, per germline (reference sequence). CDR3 length: 11 amino acids. Here the CDR3 reads CASSPFFEAFF. CDR3 coding DNA: TGTGCCAGCAGTCCTTTCTTTGAAGCTTTCTTT.

The chain recombines TRBV20-1 with TRBJ1-5; tentatively, D is TRBD1 (5 bases). The germline V gene encodes CDR1 DFQATT and CDR2 SNEGSKA (reference sequence). Trimming shortened V by 3 bases and J by 1 base, and 16 bases separated the two germline ends. The CDR3 has 16 amino acids. This CDR3 is CSASRAGSGSNQPQHF. As DNA, the CDR3 is TGCAGTGCTAGTCGGGCAGGGAGTGGAAGCAATCAGCCCCAGCATTTT.

The chain joins TRBV20-1 to TRBJ1-5, with no clear D. This CDR3 region has 15 residues. V lost 3 bases and J lost 1, with 13 bases in between. Germline CDR1 reads DFQATT; CDR2 reads SNEGSKA (reference sequence). The CDR3 DNA reads as TGCAGTGCTAGTGTACTCGGGTTGAGCAATCAGCCCCAGCATTTT. Amino acids: CSASVLGLSNQPQHF.

The rearrangement uses TRBV24-1 and TRBJ2-7; D not certain. The V end was cut by 2 bases, the J end by 5 bases, with 9 bases between. This CDR3 has 13 amino acids. Germline V lookup: CDR1 KGHDR, CDR2 SFDVKD. The CDR3: CATSDSRSHEQYF. CDR3 DNA: TGTGCCACCAGTGATTCTCGTTCCCACGAGCAGTACTTC.

The rearrangement joins TRBV9 to TRBJ2-7, with TRBD1 matching over 9 bases. Germline V CDR1 and CDR2: SGDLS, YYNGEE. V shed 4 bases, J shed 2 bases, and the junction held 10 bases outside the gene matches. This CDR3 region has 16 residues. The CDR3 coding sequence is TGTGCCAGCAGCAAAGGGACAGGGAACGCCCCCTACGAGCAGTACTTC. It codes for CASSKGTGNAPYEQYF.

This sequence joins TRBV9 and TRBJ2-7, with no clear D. Germline V gene lookup returns CDR1 SGDLS and CDR2 YYNGEE. The length of the CDR3 is 18 residues. Trimming pared 0 bases from V and 0 bases from J, leaving 19 bases between. The CDR3 DNA follows: TGTGCCAGCAGCGTAGCTGGATCTTTGGACGGAAGCTCCTACGAGCAGTACTTC. Translating it yields CASSVAGSLDGSSYEQYF.

This sequence joins TRBV6-5 and TRBJ2-7; no reliable D call. This CDR3 has 13 amino acids. CDR1 and CDR2 from the germline V gene are MNHEY and SVGAGI. V lost 6 bases and J lost 1, with 10 bases in between. The CDR3 region has the DNA TGTGCCAGCAGCGGACGGAATTCCTACGAGCAGTACTTC. As protein: CASSGRNSYEQYF.

This sequence joins TRBV10-3 and TRBJ1-1; 7 nucleotides line up with TRBD1. Trimming cost V 3 bases and J 7 bases; bases outside gene matches: 8. This CDR3 spans 14 amino acids. Germline V gene data show CDR1 as ENHRY and CDR2 as SYGVKD. CDR3 in amino acids: CAISEGTVGFEAFF. The CDR3 DNA sequence: TGTGCCATCAGTGAAGGGACAGTGGGATTTGAAGCTTTCTTT.

The genes are TRBV19 and TRBJ1-1; D is perhaps TRBD1 (5 bases). V lost 3 bases and J 6 bases, leaving 11 bases between the germline ends. Germline V gene data show CDR1 as LNHDA and CDR2 as SQIVND (reference sequence). The CDR3 spans 13 residues. The CDR3 DNA reads as TGTGCCAGTAGTATGAGGGGTTTGGCTGAAGCTTTCTTT. Translated: CASSMRGLAEAFF.

V is TRBV2 and J is TRBJ1-6; perhaps TRBD1 as D (5 bases). In germline, CDR1 is SNHLY, CDR2 FYNNEI. CDR3 length: 15 residues. Trimming took 5 bases from V and 7 from J, leaving 15 bases between them. The CDR3 DNA reads TGTGCCAGCAGTCAGATGGGCAGGGCGAATTCACCCCTCCACTTT. Translated, it gives CASSQMGRANSPLHF.

The chain carries TRBV30 and TRBJ1-3, with D hard to call. Trimming cost V 4 bases and J 4 bases, with 17 bases left between them. CDR1 is GTSNPN and CDR2 is SVGIG in the germline V gene (reference sequence). The CDR3 has 15 amino acids. The CDR3 is CAWNSLADGGNTIYF. The DNA for the CDR3 is TGTGCCTGGAATAGCCTGGCAGACGGAGGAAACACCATATATTTT.

The rearrangement links TRBV2 to TRBJ2-7; 13 bases fit TRBD2. Germline CDR1 and CDR2: SNHLY and FYNNEI. CDR3 length: 17 residues. The V segment lost 6 bases and the J segment 4 bases; nucleotides outside the gene matches: 12. The CDR3 reads CASRGGTSGANRYEQYF. CDR3 DNA sequence: TGTGCCAGCAGAGGGGGGACTAGCGGGGCCAATAGGTACGAGCAGTACTTC.

The chain links TRBV28 to TRBJ1-2; possibly TRBD1 for D (5 bases). There are 21 residues in the CDR3. The V gene's germline CDR1 is MDHEN and CDR2 SYDVKM. The V and J ends lost 1 base and 6 bases respectively, with 33 bases between them. CDR3 DNA sequence: TGTGCCAGCAGTTTATACCACTACCCCGCATCTTACGACGTGGGGCTAAATGGCTACACCTTC. This sequence encodes CASSLYHYPASYDVGLNGYTF.

This chain links TRBV7-2 with TRBJ2-7; the D is unclear. From germline, CDR1 is SGHTA and CDR2 FQGNSA. CDR3 size: 14 residues. The V end lost 1 base, the J end lost 0 bases, and 7 bases lay between the germline ends. CDR3 region: CASSLGADSYEQYF. The CDR3 bases are TGTGCCAGCAGCTTAGGGGCAGACTCCTACGAGCAGTACTTC.

The chain joins TRBV9 to TRBJ2-1; 10 positions match TRBD2. Per germline, CDR1 SGDLS and CDR2 YYNGEE. V was pared by 4 bases and J by 6 bases, with 7 bases of the junction left unmatched. CDR3 length: 15 residues. The CDR3 DNA reads as TGTGCCAGCAGCCCGCTAGCGGGAGCCTCCAATGAGCAGTTCTTC. Protein: CASSPLAGASNEQFF.

The chain couples TRBV6-6 to TRBJ1-5; 7 nucleotides agree with TRBD1. The CDR3 extends over 15 amino acids. The V and J ends lost 2 bases and 7 bases, in that order; junction bases with no gene match: 8. Germline-derived CDR1 and CDR2 are MNHNY and SVGAGI (reference sequence). CDR3 protein: CASSYEGARGQPQHF. The CDR3 coding sequence is TGTGCCAGCAGTTACGAGGGGGCAAGGGGGCAGCCCCAGCATTTT.

This chain links TRBV4-2 with TRBJ1-1; D uncertain. The CDR3 totals 15 residues. Germline V gene data show CDR1 as LGHNA and CDR2 as YNFKEQ. V shed 4 bases and J shed 0 bases, with 12 bases lying between them. The chain's CDR3 is CASSPWTAMNTEAFF. In DNA form, the CDR3 reads TGTGCCAGCAGCCCATGGACCGCGATGAACACTGAAGCTTTCTTT.

The rearrangement links TRBV11-2 to TRBJ2-7; 9 positions agree with TRBD1. This CDR3 is built from 14 residues. V shed 2 bases and J 6 bases; nucleotides not matched to a gene: 5. Germline V lookup: CDR1 SGHAT, CDR2 FQNNGV. The CDR3: CASSLRTGVVEQYF. The DNA for the CDR3 is TGTGCCAGCAGCTTACGGACAGGGGTTGTCGAGCAGTACTTC.

CDR3: CASSLRTRGSREQFF. CDR3 DNA: TGTGCCAGCAGCTTAAGGACTAGGGGTTCTAGAGAGCAGTTCTTC. This rearrangement joins TRBV11-1 to TRBJ2-1; 7 bases fit TRBD2. The CDR3 runs to 15 residues. Germline CDR1 is SGHAT and CDR2 is FQDESV (reference sequence). V shed 2 bases, J shed 10 bases, and the junction held 11 bases outside the gene matches.

The gene calls are TRBV10-3 and TRBJ1-1; D is uncertain. Germline CDR1 ENHRY, CDR2 SYGVKD. There are 14 residues in the CDR3. Trimming shortened V by 6 bases and J by 0 bases, and 11 bases separated the two germline ends. CDR3 in amino acids: CAISATGMNTEAFF. In DNA, the CDR3 is TGTGCCATCAGCGCGACTGGTATGAACACTGAAGCTTTCTTT.

The rearrangement joins TRBV4-2 to TRBJ1-4; D ambiguous. Trimming removed 1 base at V and 1 base at J, with 22 bases between. Germline V gene data show CDR1 as LGHNA and CDR2 as YNFKEQ. The CDR3 covers 20 residues. CDR3 bases: TGTGCCAGCAGCCAAGGCCTTTACAGACGAGAAGGTGTAACTAATGAAAAACTGTTTTTT. Amino acids: CASSQGLYRREGVTNEKLFF.

The rearrangement uses TRBV10-3 and TRBJ2-3, with 14 bases fitting TRBD2. In germline, CDR1 is ENHRY, CDR2 SYGVKD. V lost 6 bases and J lost 1; bases outside the gene matches: 6. CDR3 size: 17 residues. This CDR3 reads CAISGTSGSVGTDTQYF. The CDR3, as DNA: TGTGCCATCAGCGGGACTAGCGGGAGTGTCGGCACAGATACGCAGTATTTT.

The chain couples TRBV7-2 to TRBJ2-1; no clear D. Trimming stripped 6 bases from V and 9 bases from J, with 12 bases between. Germline CDR1 and CDR2: SGHTA and FQGNSA. The length of the CDR3 is 12 residues. In DNA, the CDR3 is TGTGCCAGCAGTTTCGTCCAACGTGAGCAGTTCTTC. Translating gives CASSFVQREQFF.

The chain uses TRBV7-8 and TRBJ2-5; 7 bases match TRBD2. This CDR3 is built from 18 residues. The germline V gene has CDR1 SGHVS and CDR2 FQNEAQ. The V gene end was trimmed by 2 bases and the J gene end by 4 bases; junction bases not matched to a gene: 16. CDR3 region: CASSLPRHPGLVTETQYF. The CDR3 DNA reads TGTGCCAGCAGCTTACCGAGACACCCTGGACTAGTCACAGAGACCCAGTACTTC. Using reference TRBV7-8 and TRBJ2-5 for the parts outside the CDR3, the full variable domain is GAGVSQSPRYKVAKRGQDVALRCDPISGHVSLFWYQQALGQGPEFLTYFQNEAQLDKSGLPSDRFFAERPEGSVSTLKIQRTQQEDSAVYLCASSLPRHPGLVTETQYFGPGTRLLVL.